The 32 T cell receptor beta chains below come from one sample, sequenced in a study of T cell repertoires in ileal Crohn's disease. Sequencing was performed with immunoSEQ multiplex PCR; in TCRdb, only in-frame clones are kept and a portion is missing. This table has 15,000 to 20,000 clones, almost 90% appearing once. Specimen: ileal tissue. Source of these receptors: an adult with Crohn's disease.

The chain couples TRBV30 to TRBJ2-7, with 12 bases fitting TRBD2. V was clipped by 0 bases and J by 3 bases; unmatched bases: 27. The CDR3 is 23 amino acids. The germline gives CDR1 GTSNPN, CDR2 SVGIG (reference sequence). CDR3 in DNA: TGTGCCTGGAGTGTAAGGGGGGGTATTAGGACTAGCGGGATTGGAGGATATGTCTACGAGCAGTACTTC. Protein: CAWSVRGGIRTSGIGGYVYEQYF.

The chain combines TRBV5-1 with TRBJ2-5, with a weak D call TRBD1 (6 bases). CDR3 length: 17 residues. The V end was cut by 4 bases, the J end by 5 bases, with 24 bases between. In germline, CDR1 is SGHRS, CDR2 YFSETQ. CDR3 DNA: TGCGCCAGCAGCAGATCCGGGACACCACCCTGGAGGGAGACCCAGTACTTC. Translated: CASSRSGTPPWRETQYF.

V is TRBV7-2 and J is TRBJ2-7, with a weak D call TRBD2 (5 bases). V lost 1 base to trimming and J lost 4 bases, with 14 bases between them. The CDR3 has 15 residues. Germline CDR1 reads SGHTA; CDR2 reads FQGNSA. The chain's CDR3 is CASSLGTVGVYEQYF. DNA of the CDR3: TGTGCCAGCAGCTTAGGGACGGTCGGGGTTTACGAGCAGTACTTC.

The gene calls are TRBV7-9 and TRBJ2-7, with TRBD2 matching 11 bases. The CDR3 spans 14 residues. Per the germline V gene, CDR1 is SEHNR and CDR2 is FQNEAQ (reference sequence). With V trimmed by 2 bases and J by 6 bases, 3 bases remained unmatched. The CDR3 sequence: CASSLTSGRSEQYF. For the CDR3, the DNA is TGTGCCAGCAGCTTAACTAGCGGGAGAAGCGAGCAGTACTTC.

The chain links TRBV6-1 to TRBJ2-1; 7 bases align to TRBD1. This CDR3 contains 13 residues. With 7 bases clipped from V and 7 bases from J, the junction kept 7 bases outside the gene matches. CDR1 and CDR2 (germline): MNHNS, SASEGT. The CDR3 DNA reads as TGTGCCAGCACGAGGGGGCCGACAAATGAGCAGTTCTTC. Amino acids: CASTRGPTNEQFF.

This clone showed up just a few times. The J gene is TRBJ1-2, the V gene TRBV27; TRBD1 agrees at 8 bases. Germline V gene sequence: CDR1 MNHEY, CDR2 SMNVEV (reference sequence). Trimming cost V 3 bases and J 5 bases; bases outside gene matches: 2. The CDR3 is 13 residues long. The CDR3 DNA reads as TGTGCCAGCAGTTTTACAGGGGGGTATGGCTACACCTTC. Translating it yields CASSFTGGYGYTF.

CDR3 bases: TGTGCCAGCAGCCAGAGGGCCCTCACCGGGAGGGCCGCGAGTACGCAGTATTTT. Translated, it gives CASSQRALTGRAASTQYF. The V and J genes are TRBV7-6 and TRBJ2-3, with 8 bases that match TRBD2. Germline V gene lookup returns CDR1 SGHVS and CDR2 FNYEAQ. The CDR3 covers 18 residues. The V segment lost 5 bases and the J segment 8 bases; nucleotides outside the gene matches: 21.

V gene TRBV4-1 combines with J gene TRBJ1-1; possibly TRBD1 for D (5 bases). The germline gives CDR1 MGHRA, CDR2 YSYEKL. V was pared by 0 bases and J by 1 base, with 6 bases between. The CDR3 sequence is 14 residues long. The CDR3 DNA reads TGCGCCAGCAGCCAAGAGGGGGGGAACACTGAAGCTTTCTTT. Its protein is CASSQEGGNTEAFF.

By sample fraction, this clone is medium-sized. This sequence joins TRBV5-3 and TRBJ2-7; the match to TRBD2 covers 11 bases. TRBV5-3 belongs to the ORF category, with a function that is uncertain. J lost 7 bases, V lost 1 base, and 7 bases had no gene match. The CDR3 is 15 residues long. In DNA, the CDR3 is TGTGCCAGAAGCTTGCTAGCGGGAGGTTCTGGAGAGCAGTACTTC. Translated, it gives CARSLLAGGSGEQYF.

This clone was counted a few times. The genes are TRBV9 and TRBJ2-5; no clear D gene. Germline values: CDR1 SGDLS, CDR2 YYNGEE. V lost 0 bases and J lost 4, with 10 bases in between. The CDR3 runs to 14 residues. CDR3 sequence (DNA): TGTGCCAGCAGCGTAGGAGTAGAGGCAGAGACCCAGTACTTC. This translates into CASSVGVEAETQYF.

The V gene is TRBV6-1, the J gene TRBJ2-7; 8 positions match TRBD2. V was pared by 4 bases and J by 3 bases, with 8 bases of the junction left unmatched. The V gene's germline CDR1 is MNHNS and CDR2 SASEGT. CDR3 length: 15 residues. The CDR3 DNA follows: TGTGCCAGCAGTGGCCGGGGGGGGGTGGGCTACGAGCAGTACTTC. This encodes CASSGRGGVGYEQYF.

The genes are TRBV5-1 and TRBJ1-1; tentative D call: TRBD1 (6 bases). Trimming left V 0 bases short and J 4 bases short, with 7 bases between. This CDR3 has 13 residues. Germline lookup yields CDR1 SGHRS and CDR2 YFSETQ. The CDR3 region has the DNA TGCGCCAGCAGCTTGGACAGGGCCACTGAAGCTTTCTTT. Translating gives CASSLDRATEAFF. Supplemented by reference TRBV5-1 and TRBJ1-1, the full variable domain reads KAGVTQTPRYLIKTRGQQVTLSCSPISGHRSVSWYQQTPGQGLQFLFEYFSETQRNKGNFPGRFSGRQFSNSRSEMNVSTLELGDSALYLCASSLDRATEAFFGQGTRLTVV.

The rearrangement uses TRBV4-1 and TRBJ2-1, with TRBD2 as a possible D gene (6 bases). The CDR3 sequence is 13 residues long. Germline V lookup: CDR1 MGHRA, CDR2 YSYEKL. V was pared by 0 bases and J by 12 bases, with 12 bases between. The CDR3, as DNA: TGCGCCAGCAGCCAAGAGTGGTTGGGGGGGCAGTTCTTC. The encoded protein is CASSQEWLGGQFF.

The chain links TRBV19 to TRBJ1-5, with 9 bases aligning to TRBD1. This CDR3 comprises 13 residues. CDR1 LNHDA and CDR2 SQIVND come from the germline V gene (reference sequence). V shed 4 bases, J shed 6 bases, and the junction held 1 base outside the gene matches. The CDR3, as DNA: TGTGCCAGTAGTACACAGGGGGCTCAGCCCCAGCATTTT. Translated: CASSTQGAQPQHF.

The genes are TRBV5-6 and TRBJ2-3, with 11 nucleotides matching TRBD1. V trimming: 5 bases; J trimming: 3 bases; junction bases outside the gene matches: 5. Looked up from germline, CDR1 is SGHDT and CDR2 is YYEEEE. The length of the CDR3 is 15 residues. The CDR3 DNA reads as TGTGCCAGCAGACGGGGACAGGGGGGGACAGATACGCAGTATTTT. Translating it yields CASRRGQGGTDTQYF.

V gene TRBV7-9 combines with J gene TRBJ2-3; a possible D gene is TRBD1 (5 bases). The CDR3 spans 14 residues. The germline gives CDR1 SEHNR, CDR2 FQNEAQ (reference sequence). V lost 1 base and J lost 4, with 9 bases in between. The CDR3 region has the DNA TGTGCCAGCAGCTTAGTCGAAGGGGCAGATACGCAGTATTTT. It is translated as CASSLVEGADTQYF.

The chain couples TRBV15 to TRBJ2-1, with 10 bases identical to TRBD2. Germline CDR1 reads LNHNV; CDR2 reads YYDKDF (reference sequence). This CDR3 has 15 residues. Trimming took 5 bases from V and 6 from J; bases not matched to a gene: 7. The CDR3 spells CATSQKRTSGNEQFF. CDR3 coding DNA: TGTGCCACCAGCCAGAAGCGGACTAGCGGCAATGAGCAGTTCTTC.

The chain recombines TRBV28 with TRBJ2-7, with 10 bases identical to TRBD2. V lost 6 bases, J lost 3 bases, and 11 bases stayed unmatched. Germline loops: CDR1 MDHEN, CDR2 SYDVKM. CDR3 size: 16 residues. The CDR3 coding sequence is TGTGCCAGCAGGAGCTCCGGGACTAGCGTAATCTACGAGCAGTACTTC. This codes for CASRSSGTSVIYEQYF.

In DNA form, the CDR3 reads TGTGCCAGCGATACGGGACAGACCTACGAGCAGTACTTC. Its translation: CASDTGQTYEQYF. This chain links TRBV6-5 with TRBJ2-7, with 7 bases matching TRBD1. The CDR3 is 13 amino acids. The trim removed 8 bases at V and 2 bases at J, leaving 6 bases unmatched. Germline assignment: CDR1 MNHEY and CDR2 SVGAGI.

This rearrangement joins TRBV18 to TRBJ2-6; 8 nucleotides align to TRBD2. V shed 4 bases and J 0 bases; nucleotides not matched to a gene: 11. Germline loops: CDR1 KGHSH, CDR2 LQKENI. The CDR3 totals 19 residues. In DNA, the CDR3 is TGTGCCAGCTCACTTACCGGGACTAGGGCGTCCTCTGGGGCCAACGTCCTGACTTTC. Its translation: CASSLTGTRASSGANVLTF. Using reference TRBV18 and TRBJ2-6 for the parts outside the CDR3, the full variable domain is NAGVMQNPRHLVRRRGQEARLRCSPMKGHSHVYWYRQLPEEGLKFMVYLQKENIIDESGMPKERFSAEFPKEGPSILRIQQVVRGDSAAYFCASSLTGTRASSGANVLTFGAGSRLTVL.

This clone showed up just a few times. The gene calls are TRBV30 and TRBJ2-4, with 10 bases lining up with TRBD1. Germline assignment: CDR1 GTSNPN and CDR2 SVGIG (reference sequence). The CDR3 runs 16 residues. V lost 1 base, J lost 3 bases, and 6 bases stayed unmatched. Written as DNA, the CDR3 is TGTGCCTGGAGTGACGGACAGGGGGGGGTCAAAAACATTCAGTACTTC. The encoded protein is CAWSDGQGGVKNIQYF.

The CDR3 spells CASSRGLGLNTEAFF. The CDR3 bases are TGTGCCAGTAGTAGGGGACTCGGCCTGAACACTGAAGCTTTCTTT. The chain combines TRBV19 with TRBJ1-1; possibly TRBD1 for D (5 bases). Trimming removed 4 bases from V and 0 bases from J, with 12 bases in between. The germline CDR1 and CDR2 sequences are LNHDA and SQIVND (reference sequence). The CDR3 is made up of 15 amino acids.

The chain is built from TRBV7-2 and TRBJ1-2; D possibly corresponds to TRBD1 (5 bases). The CDR3 is 15 amino acids. Trimming shortened V by 5 bases and J by 4 bases, and 17 bases separated the two germline ends. The V gene's germline CDR1 is SGHTA and CDR2 FQGNSA. The CDR3 region is CASSLGGALSYGYTF. CDR3 DNA: TGTGCCAGCAGCCTGGGTGGGGCGCTGAGCTATGGCTACACCTTC.

CDR3 sequence: CASSRSSGRYDTQYF. The CDR3 DNA is TGTGCCAGCAGCCGCTCCAGCGGGAGGTACGATACGCAGTATTTT. This chain links TRBV7-9 with TRBJ2-3; TRBD2 agrees at 9 bases. V lost 5 bases, J lost 6 bases, and 9 bases stayed unmatched. The germline V gene encodes CDR1 SEHNR and CDR2 FQNEAQ (reference sequence). The CDR3 loop spans 15 amino acids.

The chain uses TRBV4-2 and TRBJ1-1, with D possibly TRBD1 on 6 matching bases. Germline CDR1 is LGHNA and CDR2 is YNFKEQ. This CDR3 has 16 residues. V was clipped by 0 bases and J by 7 bases, with 18 bases between them. In DNA, the CDR3 is TGTGCCAGCAGCCAAGATCGCTCCGGGACAAGGTTTGAAGCTTTCTTT. Protein sequence: CASSQDRSGTRFEAFF.

The chain couples TRBV19 to TRBJ2-3, with TRBD2 identical over 8 bases. The CDR3 is made up of 17 amino acids. The germline V gene has CDR1 LNHDA and CDR2 SQIVND (reference sequence). J gave up 0 bases and V 5 bases, and 10 bases lay outside the gene matches. CDR3 amino acids: CASSPLRSSGSTDTQYF. The CDR3 nucleotides read TGTGCCAGTAGTCCTCTCCGTTCTAGCGGGAGCACAGATACGCAGTATTTT.

The rearrangement uses TRBV19 and TRBJ2-7; weak D call: TRBD1 (6 bases). The CDR3 has 13 amino acids. V was clipped by 2 bases and J by 4 bases, with 9 bases between them. Germline values: CDR1 LNHDA, CDR2 SQIVND (reference sequence). As DNA, the CDR3 is TGTGCCAGTAGTATATGGCAGGGGTACGAGCAGTACTTC. As protein: CASSIWQGYEQYF.

The chain couples TRBV28 to TRBJ2-7; TRBD1 is a possible D gene (6 bases). Germline values: CDR1 MDHEN, CDR2 SYDVKM. The CDR3 runs to 15 residues. The V end lost 5 bases, the J end lost 2 bases, and 16 bases lay between the germline ends. The CDR3 protein is CASSTPGQRTYEQYF. DNA of the CDR3: TGTGCCAGCAGTACGCCAGGACAGAGAACCTACGAGCAGTACTTC.

V gene TRBV2 combines with J gene TRBJ1-1, with TRBD1 identical over 7 bases. Germline CDR1 reads SNHLY; CDR2 reads FYNNEI. The length of the CDR3 is 10 residues. The junction had 4 bases not matched to a gene; V was cut back by 8 bases and J by 10 bases. CDR3 DNA sequence: TGTGCCAGCCGACAGGGACGAGCTTTCTTT. This codes for CASRQGRAFF.

The chain combines TRBV7-9 with TRBJ1-2, with D perhaps matching TRBD1 (6 bases). V was cut by 5 bases and J by 6 bases, with 16 bases left in between. The CDR3 extends over 14 amino acids. Germline values: CDR1 SEHNR, CDR2 FQNEAQ (reference sequence). As DNA, the CDR3 is TGTGCCAGCAGCAAGGGGGTGCATATGGATGGCTACACCTTC. The encoded protein is CASSKGVHMDGYTF.

V usage is TRBV6-5 and J usage is TRBJ1-2; no clear D. This CDR3 contains 11 residues. Germline-derived CDR1 and CDR2 are MNHEY and SVGAGI. Trimming took 6 bases from V and 3 from J, leaving 5 bases between them. CDR3 coding DNA: TGTGCCAGCAGCGAGGACTATGGCTACACCTTC. This sequence encodes CASSEDYGYTF.

The V gene is TRBV7-2, the J gene TRBJ1-5; no reliable D call. Germline V gives CDR1 SGHTA, CDR2 FQGNSA. The length of the CDR3 is 14 residues. V was pared by 8 bases and J by 0 bases, with 11 bases between. The CDR3 sequence: CASGQPYSNQPQHF. The CDR3 nucleotides read TGTGCCAGCGGGCAGCCTTATAGCAATCAGCCCCAGCATTTT.